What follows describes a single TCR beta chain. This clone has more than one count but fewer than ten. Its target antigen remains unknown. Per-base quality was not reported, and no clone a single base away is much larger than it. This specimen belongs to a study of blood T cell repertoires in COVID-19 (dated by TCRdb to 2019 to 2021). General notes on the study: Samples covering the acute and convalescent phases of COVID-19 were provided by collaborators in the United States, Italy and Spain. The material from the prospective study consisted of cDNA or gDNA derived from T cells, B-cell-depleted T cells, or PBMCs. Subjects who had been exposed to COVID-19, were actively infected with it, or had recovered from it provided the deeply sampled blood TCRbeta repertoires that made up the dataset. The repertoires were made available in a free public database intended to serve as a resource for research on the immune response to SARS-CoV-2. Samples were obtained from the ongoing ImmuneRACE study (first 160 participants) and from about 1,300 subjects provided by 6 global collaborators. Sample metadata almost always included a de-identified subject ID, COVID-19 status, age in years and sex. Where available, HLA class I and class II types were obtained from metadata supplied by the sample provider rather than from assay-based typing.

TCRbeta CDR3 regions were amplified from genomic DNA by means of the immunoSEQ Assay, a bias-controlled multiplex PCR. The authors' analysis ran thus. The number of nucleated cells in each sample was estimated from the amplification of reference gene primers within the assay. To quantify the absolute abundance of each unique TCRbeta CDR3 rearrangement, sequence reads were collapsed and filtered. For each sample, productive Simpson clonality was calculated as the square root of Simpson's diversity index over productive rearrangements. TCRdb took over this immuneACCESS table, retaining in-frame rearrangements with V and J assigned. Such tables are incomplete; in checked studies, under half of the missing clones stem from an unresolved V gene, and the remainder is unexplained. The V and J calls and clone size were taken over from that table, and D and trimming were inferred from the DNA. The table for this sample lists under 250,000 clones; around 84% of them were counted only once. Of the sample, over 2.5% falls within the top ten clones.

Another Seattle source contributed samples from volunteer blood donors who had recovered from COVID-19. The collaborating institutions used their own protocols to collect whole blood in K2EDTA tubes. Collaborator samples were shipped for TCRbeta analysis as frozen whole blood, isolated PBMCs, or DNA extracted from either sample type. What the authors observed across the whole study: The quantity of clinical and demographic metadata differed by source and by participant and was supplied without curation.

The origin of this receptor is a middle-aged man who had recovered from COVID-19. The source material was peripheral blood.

The CDR3 loop reads CASSGDSALQETQYF. The nucleotide sequence is given as TGTGCCAGCAGCGGGGACAGTGCTCTTCAAGAGACCCAGTACTTC. This chain is built from TRBV5-8 and TRBJ2-5; the central 7 bases match TRBD1. Taken from the germline V gene, the CDR1 and CDR2 loops are SGHTS and YDEGEE. The CDR3 starts with the cysteine, ends with the phenylalanine, and has 15 residues. Only the CDR3 portion is preserved as DNA: 45 bases, with reading frame beginning at the first base. V is pruned by 4 bases and J by 2 bases, leaving 8 bases of the junction without a gene match.